Following are 15 T cell receptor beta chains from one sample sequenced in a study of PD-L1 blockade in urothelial cancer. Measured with immunoSEQ multiplex PCR; TCRdb has only the in-frame clones, and not every one. The profile shows tens of thousands of clones, 90% of them singletons. The material sequenced was PBMCs, taken around atezolizumab (anti-PD-L1) treatment. The receptors stem from a man between 60 and 75 years old with urothelial cancer.

The gene calls are TRBV6-4 and TRBJ2-3; TRBD2 matches at 12 bases. Germline CDR1 reads MRHNA; CDR2 reads SNTAGT. CDR3 length: 15 amino acids. V shed 4 bases and J 6 bases; nucleotides not matched to a gene: 5. The CDR3 region is CASSALAGGSDTQYF. Written as DNA, the CDR3 is TGTGCCAGCAGTGCACTAGCGGGAGGATCTGATACGCAGTATTTT.

The chain uses TRBV7-8 and TRBJ2-3; TRBD1 agrees at 10 bases. The CDR3 extends over 17 amino acids. Per the germline V gene, CDR1 is SGHVS and CDR2 is FQNEAQ. V lost 1 base, J lost 5 bases, and 9 bases stayed unmatched. CDR3 bases: TGTGCCAGCAGCTTAGAGGGTCCGGGACAGGGGAAAGATACGCAGTATTTT. Protein: CASSLEGPGQGKDTQYF.

The chain carries TRBV2 and TRBJ2-7, with 8 nucleotides matching TRBD2. The CDR3 covers 14 residues. Looked up from germline, CDR1 is SNHLY and CDR2 is FYNNEI. V shed 3 bases, J shed 4 bases, and the junction held 5 bases outside the gene matches. CDR3: CASSDLAGPYEQYF. The CDR3, as DNA: TGTGCCAGCAGTGATCTAGCGGGCCCATACGAGCAGTACTTC. Supplemented by reference TRBV2 and TRBJ2-7, the full variable domain reads EPEVTQTPSHQVTQMGQEVILRCVPISNHLYFYWYRQILGQKVEFLVSFYNNEISEKSEIFDDQFSVERPDGSNFTLKIRSTKLEDSAMYFCASSDLAGPYEQYFGPGTRLTVT.

The genes are TRBV4-2 and TRBJ1-1, with 7 nucleotides matching TRBD1. Looked up from germline, CDR1 is LGHNA and CDR2 is YNFKEQ. The ends lost 6 bases at V and 3 bases at J; junction bases unmatched: 10. This CDR3 comprises 15 residues. This CDR3 reads CASRLTTGTDTEAFF. The CDR3, as DNA: TGTGCCAGCAGGCTTACCACGGGGACAGACACTGAAGCTTTCTTT.

The chain joins TRBV7-2 to TRBJ2-1, with D tentatively TRBD2 (5 bases). The V and J ends lost 2 bases and 4 bases respectively, with 15 bases between them. The CDR3 consists of 16 residues. Germline V gives CDR1 SGHTA, CDR2 FQGNSA. CDR3 in DNA: TGTGCCAGCAGCTTAACCCGGAGGCTGGATTACAATGAGCAGTTCTTC. Its protein product is CASSLTRRLDYNEQFF. The full variable domain, in which reference TRBV7-2 and TRBJ2-1 provide the parts outside the CDR3, is GAGVSQSPSNKVTEKGKDVELRCDPISGHTALYWYRQSLGQGLEFLIYFQGNSAPDKSGLPSDRFSAERTGGSVSTLTIQRTQQEDSAVYLCASSLTRRLDYNEQFFGPGTRLTVL.

The sample holds one count of this clone. This chain uses TRBV19 with TRBJ1-5; no clear D gene. V shed 2 bases and J shed 3 bases, with 11 bases lying between them. CDR1 and CDR2 (germline): LNHDA, SQIVND (reference sequence). The CDR3 totals 15 residues. The CDR3 spells CASSINGGLNQPQHF. In nucleotides, the CDR3 is TGTGCCAGTAGTATAAACGGAGGTCTCAATCAGCCCCAGCATTTT.

The chain employs TRBV9 and TRBJ2-2; no clear D. Trimming pared 2 bases from V and 6 bases from J, leaving 5 bases between. Looked up from germline, CDR1 is SGDLS and CDR2 is YYNGEE. The CDR3 extends over 12 amino acids. The CDR3, as DNA: TGTGCCAGCAGCGTCAATTCCGGGGAGCTGTTTTTT. The encoded protein is CASSVNSGELFF.

In this sample, this clone turned up a few times. This chain joins TRBV27 and TRBJ2-7; the match to TRBD2 covers 10 bases. The CDR3 loop spans 16 amino acids. Germline V gene sequence: CDR1 MNHEY, CDR2 SMNVEV (reference sequence). The V and J ends lost 5 bases and 2 bases, in that order; junction bases with no gene match: 9. CDR3 sequence: CASSLTSGWNPYEQYF. CDR3 nucleotides: TGTGCCAGCAGTCTGACTAGCGGGTGGAATCCCTACGAGCAGTACTTC.

The V and J genes are TRBV6-1 and TRBJ2-1, with D uncertain. The ends were cut back, 4 bases at V and 6 bases at J, with 10 bases in the middle. Per the germline V gene, CDR1 is MNHNS and CDR2 is SASEGT. CDR3 length: 13 amino acids. The CDR3 sequence: CASSARNSNEQFF. As DNA, the CDR3 is TGTGCCAGCAGTGCCAGGAACTCCAATGAGCAGTTCTTC.

V is TRBV2 and J is TRBJ2-5; 12 bases match TRBD2. V lost 10 bases and J lost 5; bases outside the gene matches: 8. Per the germline V gene, CDR1 is SNHLY and CDR2 is FYNNEI. The CDR3 has 14 amino acids. This CDR3 is CATSPSGRAETQYF. The CDR3 DNA reads as TGTGCCACCTCCCCTAGCGGGAGGGCTGAGACCCAGTACTTC.

V is TRBV7-8 and J is TRBJ2-1; 16 bases fit TRBD2. V was pared by 5 bases and J by 8 bases, with 6 bases of the junction left unmatched. Germline assignment: CDR1 SGHVS and CDR2 FQNEAQ. The CDR3 is 16 amino acids. This CDR3 reads CASSPGLAGGPYEQFF. The CDR3, as DNA: TGTGCCAGCAGCCCGGGACTAGCGGGAGGGCCTTATGAGCAGTTCTTC.

The rearrangement uses TRBV9 and TRBJ1-2, with TRBD1 identical over 7 bases. The germline V gene encodes CDR1 SGDLS and CDR2 YYNGEE. Trimming took 0 bases from V and 4 from J; bases not matched to a gene: 0. The CDR3 sequence is 13 residues long. CDR3 sequence: CASSVGQGYGYTF. Here the CDR3 DNA reads TGTGCCAGCAGCGTAGGACAGGGCTATGGCTACACCTTC. The whole variable domain, filled in from reference TRBV9 and TRBJ1-2, reads DSGVTQTPKHLITATGQRVTLRCSPRSGDLSVYWYQQSLDQGLQFLIQYYNGEERAKGNILERFSAQQFPDLHSELNLSSLELGDSALYFCASSVGQGYGYTFGSGTRLTVV.

V is TRBV4-2 and J is TRBJ2-7, with 11 bases lining up with TRBD1. The junction had 5 bases not matched to a gene; V was cut back by 4 bases and J by 3 bases. The CDR3 loop spans 15 amino acids. Germline loops: CDR1 LGHNA, CDR2 YNFKEQ. The CDR3 sequence is CASSPRTGGFYEQYF. The CDR3 DNA is TGTGCCAGCAGCCCCCGGACAGGGGGCTTCTACGAGCAGTACTTC.

This rearrangement joins TRBV10-1 to TRBJ1-6; a possible D gene is TRBD1 (6 bases). The CDR3 runs to 19 residues. Germline CDR1 is WNHNN and CDR2 is SYGVQD (reference sequence). Trimming took 3 bases from V and 8 from J, leaving 26 bases between them. The CDR3 reads CASSEGGGRAEFPDSPLHF. The DNA of the CDR3 is TGCGCCAGCAGTGAAGGGGGGGGCCGGGCCGAATTCCCCGATTCACCCCTCCACTTT.

This chain joins TRBV19 and TRBJ1-1, with no clear D. Germline loops: CDR1 LNHDA, CDR2 SQIVND (reference sequence). This CDR3 is built from 13 residues. The V end was cut by 7 bases, the J end by 1 base, with 10 bases between. CDR3 DNA sequence: TGTGCCAGTAACCACATAACGAACACTGAAGCTTTCTTT. Its protein product is CASNHITNTEAFF.